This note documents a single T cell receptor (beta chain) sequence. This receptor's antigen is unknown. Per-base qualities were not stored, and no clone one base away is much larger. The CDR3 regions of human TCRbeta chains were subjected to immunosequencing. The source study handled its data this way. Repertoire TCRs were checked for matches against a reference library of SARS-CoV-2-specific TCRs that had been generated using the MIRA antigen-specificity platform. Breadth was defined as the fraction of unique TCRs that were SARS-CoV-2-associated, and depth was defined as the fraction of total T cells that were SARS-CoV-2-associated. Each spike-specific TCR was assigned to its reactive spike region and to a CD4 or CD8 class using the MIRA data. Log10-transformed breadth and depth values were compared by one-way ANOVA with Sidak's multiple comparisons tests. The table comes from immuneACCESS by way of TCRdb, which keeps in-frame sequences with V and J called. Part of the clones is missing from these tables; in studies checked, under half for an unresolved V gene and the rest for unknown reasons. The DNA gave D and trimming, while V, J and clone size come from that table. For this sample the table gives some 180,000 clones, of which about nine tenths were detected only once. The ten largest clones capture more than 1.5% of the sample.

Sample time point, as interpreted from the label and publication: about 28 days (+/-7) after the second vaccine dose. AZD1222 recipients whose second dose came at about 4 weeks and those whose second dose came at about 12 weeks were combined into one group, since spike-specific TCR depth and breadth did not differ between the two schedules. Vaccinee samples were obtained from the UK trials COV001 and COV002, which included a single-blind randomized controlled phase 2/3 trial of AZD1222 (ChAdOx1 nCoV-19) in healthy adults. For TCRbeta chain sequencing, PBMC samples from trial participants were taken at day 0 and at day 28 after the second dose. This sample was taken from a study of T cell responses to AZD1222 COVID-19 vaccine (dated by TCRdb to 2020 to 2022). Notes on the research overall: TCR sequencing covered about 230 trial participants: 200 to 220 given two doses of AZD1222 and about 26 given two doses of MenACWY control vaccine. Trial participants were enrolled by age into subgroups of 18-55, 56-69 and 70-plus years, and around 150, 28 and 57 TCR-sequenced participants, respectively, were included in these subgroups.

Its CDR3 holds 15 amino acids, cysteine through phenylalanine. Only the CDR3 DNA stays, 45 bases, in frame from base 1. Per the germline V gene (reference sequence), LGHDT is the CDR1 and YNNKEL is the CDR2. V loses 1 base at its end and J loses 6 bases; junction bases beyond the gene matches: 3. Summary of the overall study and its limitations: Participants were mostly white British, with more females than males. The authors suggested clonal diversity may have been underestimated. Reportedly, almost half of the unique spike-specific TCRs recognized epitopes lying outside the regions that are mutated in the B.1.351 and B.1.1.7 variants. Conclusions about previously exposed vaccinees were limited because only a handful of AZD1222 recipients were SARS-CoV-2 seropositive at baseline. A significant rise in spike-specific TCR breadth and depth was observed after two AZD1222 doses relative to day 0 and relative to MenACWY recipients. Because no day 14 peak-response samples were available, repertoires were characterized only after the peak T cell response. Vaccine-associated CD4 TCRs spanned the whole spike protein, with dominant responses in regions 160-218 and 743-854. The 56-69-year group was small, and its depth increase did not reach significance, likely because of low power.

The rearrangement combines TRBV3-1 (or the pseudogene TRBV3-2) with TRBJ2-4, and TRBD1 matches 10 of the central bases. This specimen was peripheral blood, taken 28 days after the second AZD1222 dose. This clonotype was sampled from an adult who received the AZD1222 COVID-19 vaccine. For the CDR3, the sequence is CASSQGRTGGNIQYF. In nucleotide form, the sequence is TGTGCCAGCAGCCAAGGTAGGACAGGGGGAAACATTCAGTACTTC.